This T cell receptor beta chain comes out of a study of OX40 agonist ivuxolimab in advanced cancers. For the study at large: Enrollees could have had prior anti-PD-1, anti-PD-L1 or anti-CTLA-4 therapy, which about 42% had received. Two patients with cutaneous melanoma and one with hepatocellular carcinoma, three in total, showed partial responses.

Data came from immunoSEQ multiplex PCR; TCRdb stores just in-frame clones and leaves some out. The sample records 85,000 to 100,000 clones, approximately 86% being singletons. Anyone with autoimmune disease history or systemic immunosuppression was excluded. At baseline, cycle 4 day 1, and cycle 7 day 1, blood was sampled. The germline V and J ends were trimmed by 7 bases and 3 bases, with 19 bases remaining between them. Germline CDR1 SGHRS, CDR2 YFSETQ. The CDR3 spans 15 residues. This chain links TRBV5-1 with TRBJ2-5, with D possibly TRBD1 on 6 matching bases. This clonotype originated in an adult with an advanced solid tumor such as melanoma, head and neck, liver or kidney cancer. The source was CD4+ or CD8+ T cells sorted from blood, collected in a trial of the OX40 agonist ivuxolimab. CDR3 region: CASHGTPPLEETQYF. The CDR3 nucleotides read TGCGCCAGCCACGGGACACCACCCCTGGAAGAGACCCAGTACTTC. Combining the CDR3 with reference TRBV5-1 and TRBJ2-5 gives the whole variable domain KAGVTQTPRYLIKTRGQQVTLSCSPISGHRSVSWYQQTPGQGLQFLFEYFSETQRNKGNFPGRFSGRQFSNSRSEMNVSTLELGDSALYLCASHGTPPLEETQYFGPGTRLLVL.